The TCR beta chain described here comes from a study of response to subunit inactivated influenza vaccine. The study's findings and limits: Only a handful of new T cells, the authors suggested, are recruited with each seasonal influenza vaccination.

V lost 1 base and J lost 0; bases outside the gene matches: 2. CDR3 length: 16 amino acids. Per germline, CDR1 LGHNA and CDR2 YSLEER. This clonotype was picked up one time. The antigen remains undetermined. Via MiXCR, TCRdb re-called the RT-PCR reads, giving one row per CDR3 protein. The sample records roughly 460,000 distinct CDR3 sequences, approximately 9.9% being singletons. The chain recombines TRBV4-3 with TRBJ2-2; 7 bases match TRBD1. The TCR was taken from a man in his fifties or sixties who received an inactivated influenza vaccine. The sample here was PBMCs from blood, taken roughly 46 days after vaccination. DNA of the CDR3: TGCGCCAGCAGCCAAGCCGGGACAGCGAACACCGGGGAGCTGTTTTTT. Translated, it gives CASSQAGTANTGELFF.